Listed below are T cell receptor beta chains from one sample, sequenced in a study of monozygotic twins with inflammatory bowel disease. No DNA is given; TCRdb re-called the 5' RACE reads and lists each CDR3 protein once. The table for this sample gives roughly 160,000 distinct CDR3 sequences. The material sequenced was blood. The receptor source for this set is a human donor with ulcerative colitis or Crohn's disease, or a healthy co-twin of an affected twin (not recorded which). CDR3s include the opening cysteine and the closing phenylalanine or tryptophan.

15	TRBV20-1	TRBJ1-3	CSASGGSLSGNTIYF
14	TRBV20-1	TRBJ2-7	CSARKLEAAYEHYF
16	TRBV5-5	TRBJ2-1	CASSYGLAGIYNEQFF
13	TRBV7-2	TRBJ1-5	CASSFKPDQPQHF
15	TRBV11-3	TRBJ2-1	CASSLGTKRFDEQFF
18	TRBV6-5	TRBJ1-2	CASSAQLSWDRLGYGYTF
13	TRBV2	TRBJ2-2	CATGQGNTGELFF
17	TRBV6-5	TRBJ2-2	CASSYSNRGINTGELFF
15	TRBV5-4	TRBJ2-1	CASSHPGLGANEQFF
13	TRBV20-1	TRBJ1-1	CSAREAGDTEAFF
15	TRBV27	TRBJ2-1	CASSLTGVTYNEQFF